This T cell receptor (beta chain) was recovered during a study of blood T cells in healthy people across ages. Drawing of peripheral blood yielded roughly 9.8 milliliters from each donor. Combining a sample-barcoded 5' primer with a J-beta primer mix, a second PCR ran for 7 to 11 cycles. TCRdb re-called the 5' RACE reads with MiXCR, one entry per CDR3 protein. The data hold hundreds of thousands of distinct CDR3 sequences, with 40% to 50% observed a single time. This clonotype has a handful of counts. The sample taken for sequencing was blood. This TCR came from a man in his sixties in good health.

In nucleotides, the CDR3 is TGTGCCATCAGTGAGGCCGGGACTAGCGGGACTAGCACAGATACGCAGTATTTT. Protein product: CAISEAGTSGTSTDTQYF. The J gene is TRBJ2-3, the V gene TRBV10-3; 13 bases align to TRBD2. Trimming removed 2 bases from V and 0 bases from J; junction bases left unmatched: 5. CDR1 ENHRY and CDR2 SYGVKD come from the germline V gene. The length of the CDR3 is 18 residues.